This T cell receptor beta chain was profiled in a study of T cell repertoires in cytomegalovirus infection. Study as a whole: Indications of both CMV infection and matching HLA type were provided by public TCR beta signatures. Study results and limitations: What dominated the ex vivo response were HLA-C-restricted CMV-specific TCR beta clonotypes. Adding up the frequency of public TCR beta families identified people who carried CMV plus the relevant HLA.

TCRdb passed the reads through MiXCR, listing each CDR3 protein once. Altogether 300,000 to 400,000 distinct CDR3 sequences are present, over 15% being singletons, with the ten largest covering less than 9.5%. Remarks on this clonotype: The target antigen is unknown.

The sample comprised PBMCs. This sequence was found in a human donor in good health (CMV status not recorded). Some clones in this sample may be carry-over from other donors' samples.

In DNA, the CDR3 is TGTGCCAGCAGTTTACAGCGGACTAGCGGGACCTACGAGCAGTACTTC. It encodes CASSLQRTSGTYEQYF. The chain couples TRBV6-2 or TRBV6-3 to TRBJ2-7; the match to TRBD2 covers 12 bases. CDR1 is MNHEY, CDR2 SVGEGT, per germline. V lost 4 bases and J lost 2; bases outside the gene matches: 6. CDR3 size: 16 residues.